This T cell receptor (beta chain) was profiled in a study of CD8+ T cells in alopecia areata (dated by TCRdb to 2016 to 2019). For the wider study: Treated patients were enrolled in an open-label pilot trial of oral tofacitinib at 5 to 10 mg twice daily for moderate-to-severe alopecia areata. Scalp tissue and sorted CD4+ and CD8+ peripheral blood T cells from patchy and totalis/universalis alopecia areata patients and from healthy controls were covered by human TCRbeta sequencing. Scalp clonality was compared among normal scalp (n=4), patchy alopecia areata scalp (n=8), and alopecia totalis/universalis scalp (n=8). RNA was extracted with the PAXgene miRNA kit for fixed scalp, the miRNeasy kit for PBMCs, and the RNeasy kit for mouse skin. Patients received tofacitinib for 6 to 18 months and were then followed off drug for 6 months to check for delayed response and recurrence. In both human patients and the C3H/HeJ mouse model, the study applied high-throughput TCRbeta sequencing to look at T cell clonal expansion in alopecia areata. Amplification of TCRbeta CDR3 regions was done by immunoSEQ multiplex PCR using 35 Vbeta forward primers and 13 Jbeta reverse primers. Tofacitinib-treated patients had biopsies at baseline and at 4 and 24 weeks of treatment, with a later scalp biopsy in several patients.

Peripheral blood and lesional scalp punch biopsies were obtained from patients with alopecia areata. PBMCs were isolated by density centrifugation and stained for CD3, CD4 and CD8, after which CD4+ and CD8+ T cells were sorted on a FACSAria. Libraries were constructed by the immunoSEQ multiplex PCR assay. To provide template for TCR sequencing, every sample had RNA extracted and reverse transcribed into cDNA. First-strand cDNA was synthesized using SuperScript III with a 2:1 mix of oligo-dT and random hexamers. A synthetic immune receptor repertoire was used to assess amplification bias, and residual bias was removed computationally. The authors' analysis ran thus. Raw reads were preprocessed to remove errors, and CDR3 was defined according to IMGT conventions as the region from the conserved cysteine to phenylalanine. Clonality was computed as 1 minus the Shannon entropy, with the entropy normalized by log2 of the number of productive unique TCRs. Scalp TCRbeta sequences were cross-referenced with sorted blood CD4 and CD8 repertoires so that the CD4 or CD8 identity of scalp clones could be inferred. Sourced from immuneACCESS, this table was stored by TCRdb with only in-frame sequences that have V and J called. A share of the clones is absent; for the studies checked, an unresolved V gene accounts for under half, and the remainder has no known explanation. V and J calls and clone size are given by that table; D and trimming were obtained from the DNA. This sample is represented by 140,000 to 150,000 clones; 40% to 50% of them were singletons. The ten largest clones represent approximately 7% of the sample.

The paper's findings and limits, for the study overall: Lesional scalp, especially in alopecia totalis/universalis, showed higher clonality and more expanded CD8+ clones than normal scalp, suggesting antigenic drive. Unlike mouse skin, where gammadelta T cells dominate, normal human skin contains resident alphabeta T cells that get sequenced too, which complicates analysis of the scalp TCR repertoire. Compared with mice, TCR sequences shared between patients were less clear, possibly partly because of HLA diversity across the patient population.

On this clone itself: Its target antigen remains unknown. No much larger clone is present one base from it, and per-base qualities are unavailable.

Inclusive of the bounding cysteine and phenylalanine, the CDR3 is 15 residues long. The DNA shown is the 45-base CDR3, in frame from base 1. Per the germline V gene, SGDLS is the CDR1 and YYNGEE is the CDR2. Trimmed from V: 1 base; trimmed from J: 4 bases; junction bases lacking a gene match: 6. The chain employs TRBV9 and TRBJ1-2; 8 of the junction bases match TRBD1. The material sequenced was CD4+ T cells sorted from blood. This clonotype was obtained from a human donor with alopecia areata. The sequenced DNA: TGTGCCAGCAGCGTACTAGGACAGGGAAGCTATGGCTACACCTTC. The translation is CASSVLGQGSYGYTF.